This is a list of T cell receptor beta chains from one sample in a study of shared clonotypes between healthy human individuals. The method was immunoSEQ multiplex PCR; TCRdb's version includes in-frame clones alone and lacks a portion of them. The sample carries 2 million to 2.5 million clones, over 85% recorded once. The specimen sequenced was naive CD4+ T cells from PBMCs. All receptors derive from a man younger than 30 in good health. Some clones in this sample may be carry-over from other donors' samples. Each CDR3 is given with its conserved first and last residue. D genes are given only for firm matches.

D,V,J,CDR3,DNA
.,TRBV7-2,TRBJ1-2,CASSLRAGVGYTF,TGTGCCAGCAGCCTCCGGGCAGGGGTTGGCTACACCTTC
.,TRBV28,TRBJ2-7,CASSGGGQLGYEQYF,TGTGCCAGCAGTGGAGGGGGCCAGCTGGGCTACGAGCAGTACTTC
.,TRBV5-6,TRBJ1-1,CASSLWLPSTEAFF,TGTGCCAGCAGCTTGTGGCTTCCTAGCACTGAAGCTTTCTTT
.,TRBV19,TRBJ2-1,CASSSTGDPYNEQFF,TGTGCCAGTAGTTCTACAGGTGACCCCTACAATGAGCAGTTCTTC
.,TRBV15,TRBJ2-5,CATSGHGETQYF,TGTGCCACCAGCGGACACGGAGAGACCCAGTACTTC
TRBD2,TRBV6-5,TRBJ2-5,CASSGGRTQYF,TGTGCCAGCAGCGGGGGGAGGACCCAGTACTTC
.,TRBV6-6,TRBJ1-4,CASRPRERELFF,TGTGCCAGCAGGCCCAGGGAGAGGGAACTGTTTTTT
.,TRBV28,TRBJ2-7,CASSRGGEQYF,TGTGCCAGCAGTCGGGGTGGCGAGCAGTACTTC
TRBD1,TRBV29-1,TRBJ1-2,CSGGQGTYNYGYTF,TGCAGCGGCGGACAGGGGACCTATAACTATGGCTACACCTTC
.,TRBV7-6,TRBJ1-3,CASSLAPGNTIYF,TGTGCCAGCAGCTTAGCGCCTGGAAACACCATATATTTT
.,TRBV28,TRBJ2-7,CASSLWPTYEQYF,TGTGCCAGCAGTTTATGGCCTACCTACGAGCAGTACTTC
.,TRBV28,TRBJ1-2,CASRKGLHYGYTF,TGTGCCAGCAGGAAGGGACTGCACTATGGCTACACCTTC
.,TRBV15,TRBJ2-6,CATSRGRGSSGANVLTF,TGTGCCACCAGCAGGGGGAGAGGGTCCTCTGGGGCCAACGTCCTGACTTTC